These T cell receptor beta chains were read from a single sample in a study of cytomegalovirus exposure and HLA in healthy donors. The repertoire was sequenced with immunoSEQ multiplex PCR; TCRdb's copy has only in-frame clones and lacks some. This table holds over 150,000 clones, 75% to 85% found once. Input material: PBMCs. Every receptor here comes from a woman between 40 and 55 years old in good health and CMV-seropositive. The conserved cysteine and the conserved F or W are not part of the CDR3 here. Fields, in order: CDR3 protein, V gene, D gene, J gene, clone size. A D gene is named only where the DNA matches it firmly. Clone size is not always given. Where it is, it says once, few, many or a class for expanded clones.

ASSPWTGRHEQY,TRBV14,TRBD1,TRBJ2-7,-
ASSVTPGQGGRTNYGYT,TRBV9,-,TRBJ1-2,-
ATRTGSTYEQY,TRBV10-2,TRBD1,TRBJ2-7,-
ASSSNQRAYNEQF,TRBV5-4,-,TRBJ2-1,-
ASSPRGSTGTEAF,TRBV5-1,-,TRBJ1-1,-
ASSPGSAGLGEKLF,TRBV7-9,-,TRBJ1-4,-
ATEEGTYSNQPQH,TRBV10-3,-,TRBJ1-5,-
ASSEAAGVAGRAF,TRBV2,-,TRBJ1-1,-
ASSPPLAGAFNEQF,TRBV5-1,TRBD2,TRBJ2-1,-
ASTKGDRATDTQY,TRBV5-4,TRBD1,TRBJ2-3,once
ASSSRQGGSYGYT,TRBV7-8,TRBD1,TRBJ1-2,-
ASSLEGTGNNQPQH,TRBV7-2,TRBD1,TRBJ1-5,once